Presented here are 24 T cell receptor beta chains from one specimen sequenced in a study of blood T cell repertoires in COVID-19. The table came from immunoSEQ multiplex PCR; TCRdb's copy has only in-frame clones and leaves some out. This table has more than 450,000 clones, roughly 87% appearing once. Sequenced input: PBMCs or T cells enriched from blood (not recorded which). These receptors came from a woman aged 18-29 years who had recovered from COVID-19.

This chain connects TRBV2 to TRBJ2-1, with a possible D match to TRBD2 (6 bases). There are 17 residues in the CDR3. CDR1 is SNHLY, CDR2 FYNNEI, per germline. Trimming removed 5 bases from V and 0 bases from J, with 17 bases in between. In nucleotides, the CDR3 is TGTGCCAGCAGTCGATTGAGGGCCGGGAGCTCCTACAATGAGCAGTTCTTC. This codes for CASSRLRAGSSYNEQFF.

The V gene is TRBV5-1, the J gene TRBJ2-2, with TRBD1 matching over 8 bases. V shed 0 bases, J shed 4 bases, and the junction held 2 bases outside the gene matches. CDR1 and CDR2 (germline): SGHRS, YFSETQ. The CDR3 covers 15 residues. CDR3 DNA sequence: TGCGCCAGCAGCTTGGGGACAGGGACCACCGGGGAGCTGTTTTTT. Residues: CASSLGTGTTGELFF.

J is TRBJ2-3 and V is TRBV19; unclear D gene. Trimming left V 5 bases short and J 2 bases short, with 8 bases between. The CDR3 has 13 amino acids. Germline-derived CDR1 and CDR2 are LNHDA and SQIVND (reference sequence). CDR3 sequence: CASSPEITDTQYF. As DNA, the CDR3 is TGTGCCAGTAGTCCAGAAATCACAGATACGCAGTATTTT.

The CDR3 DNA follows: TGCGCCAGCAGCCTACAGGGAGAGGGCACTGAAGCTTTCTTT. Its translation is CASSLQGEGTEAFF. The J gene is TRBJ1-1, the V gene TRBV4-1, with D possibly being TRBD1 (6 bases). With 4 bases removed from V and 4 bases from J, the gap between germline ends came to 13 bases. The length of the CDR3 is 14 residues. Per germline, CDR1 MGHRA and CDR2 YSYEKL.

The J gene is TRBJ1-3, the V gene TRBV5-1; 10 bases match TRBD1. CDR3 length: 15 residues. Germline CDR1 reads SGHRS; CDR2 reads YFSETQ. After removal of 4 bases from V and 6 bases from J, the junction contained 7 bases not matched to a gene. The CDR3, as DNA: TGCGCCAGCAGCGACGGAGGGACAGGGGTAAACACCATATATTTT. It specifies CASSDGGTGVNTIYF.

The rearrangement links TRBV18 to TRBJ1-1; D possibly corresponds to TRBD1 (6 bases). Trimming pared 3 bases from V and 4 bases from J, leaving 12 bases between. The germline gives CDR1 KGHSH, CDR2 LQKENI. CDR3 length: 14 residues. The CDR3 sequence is CASSPGGAVTEAFF. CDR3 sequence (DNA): TGTGCCAGCTCACCGGGGGGGGCGGTCACTGAAGCTTTCTTT.

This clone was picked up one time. The CDR3 spells CASSHPIQGSYEQYF. As DNA, the CDR3 is TGTGCCAGCAGCCATCCCATCCAGGGGTCCTACGAGCAGTACTTC. The J gene is TRBJ2-7, the V gene TRBV5-6; weak D call: TRBD1 (6 bases). The germline gives CDR1 SGHDT, CDR2 YYEEEE. The CDR3 covers 15 residues. V was clipped by 4 bases and J by 1 base, with 15 bases between them.

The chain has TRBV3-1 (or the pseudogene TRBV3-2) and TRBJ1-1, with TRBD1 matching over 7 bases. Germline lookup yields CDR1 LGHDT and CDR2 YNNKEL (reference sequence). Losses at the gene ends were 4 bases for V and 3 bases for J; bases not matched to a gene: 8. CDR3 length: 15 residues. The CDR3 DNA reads TGTGCCAGCAGCCCCAGGGGGGAAGTGGACACTGAAGCTTTCTTT. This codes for CASSPRGEVDTEAFF.

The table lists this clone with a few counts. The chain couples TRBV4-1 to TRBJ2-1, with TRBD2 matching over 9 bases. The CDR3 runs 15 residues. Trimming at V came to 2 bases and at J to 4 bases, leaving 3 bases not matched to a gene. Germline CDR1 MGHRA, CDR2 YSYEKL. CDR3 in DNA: TGCGCCAGCAGCCAACTAGCGGGGCTGTACAATGAGCAGTTCTTC. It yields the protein CASSQLAGLYNEQFF.

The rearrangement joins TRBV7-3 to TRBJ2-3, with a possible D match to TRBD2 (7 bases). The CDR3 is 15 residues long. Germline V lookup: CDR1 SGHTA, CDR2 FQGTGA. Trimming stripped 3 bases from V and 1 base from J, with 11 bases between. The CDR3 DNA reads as TGTGCCAGCAGCTTTTCCGGGGGGCGCACAGATACGCAGTATTTT. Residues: CASSFSGGRTDTQYF.

CDR3 region: CASNRDRGLYEQYF. In DNA, the CDR3 is TGTGCCAGTAACCGGGACAGGGGGCTCTACGAGCAGTACTTC. This chain connects TRBV6-5 to TRBJ2-7, with 12 bases that match TRBD1. Trimming at V came to 9 bases and at J to 3 bases, leaving 6 bases not matched to a gene. The V gene's germline CDR1 is MNHEY and CDR2 SVGAGI. There are 14 residues in the CDR3.

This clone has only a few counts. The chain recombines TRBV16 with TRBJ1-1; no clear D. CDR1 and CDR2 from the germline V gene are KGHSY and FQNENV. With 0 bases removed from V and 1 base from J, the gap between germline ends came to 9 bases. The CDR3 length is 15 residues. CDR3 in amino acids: CASSQSGEENTEAFF. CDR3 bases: TGTGCCAGCAGCCAATCCGGGGAGGAGAACACTGAAGCTTTCTTT.

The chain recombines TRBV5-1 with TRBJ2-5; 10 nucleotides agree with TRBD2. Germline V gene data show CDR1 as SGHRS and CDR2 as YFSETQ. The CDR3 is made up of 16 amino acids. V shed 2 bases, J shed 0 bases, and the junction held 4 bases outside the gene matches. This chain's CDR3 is CASSLDLAGDQETQYF. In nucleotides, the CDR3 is TGCGCCAGCAGCTTAGATCTAGCGGGGGACCAAGAGACCCAGTACTTC.

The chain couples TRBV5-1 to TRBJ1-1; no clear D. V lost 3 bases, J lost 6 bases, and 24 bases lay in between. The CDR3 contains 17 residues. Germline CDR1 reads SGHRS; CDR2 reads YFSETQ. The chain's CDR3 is CASSYTTWTTDGPEAFF. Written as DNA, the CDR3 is TGCGCCAGCAGCTATACCACTTGGACTACGGACGGCCCTGAAGCTTTCTTT.

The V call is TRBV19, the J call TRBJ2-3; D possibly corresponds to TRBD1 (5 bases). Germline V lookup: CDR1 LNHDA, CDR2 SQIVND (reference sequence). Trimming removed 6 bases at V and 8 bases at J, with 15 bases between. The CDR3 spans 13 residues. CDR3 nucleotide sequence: TGTGCCAGTAGCCTGGACACCCCCAGTACGCAGTATTTT. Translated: CASSLDTPSTQYF. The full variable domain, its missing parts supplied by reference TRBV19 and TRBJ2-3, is DGGITQSPKYLFRKEGQNVTLSCEQNLNHDAMYWYRQDPGQGLRLIYYSQIVNDFQKGDIAEGYSVSREKKESFPLTVTSAQKNPTAFYLCASSLDTPSTQYFGPGTRLTVL.

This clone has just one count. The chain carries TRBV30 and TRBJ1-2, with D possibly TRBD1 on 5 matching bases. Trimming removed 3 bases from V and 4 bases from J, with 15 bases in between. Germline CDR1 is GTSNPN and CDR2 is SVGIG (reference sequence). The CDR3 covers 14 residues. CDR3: CAWSGGGGLYGYTF. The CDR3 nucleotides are TGTGCCTGGAGCGGCGGGGGAGGCCTCTATGGCTACACCTTC.

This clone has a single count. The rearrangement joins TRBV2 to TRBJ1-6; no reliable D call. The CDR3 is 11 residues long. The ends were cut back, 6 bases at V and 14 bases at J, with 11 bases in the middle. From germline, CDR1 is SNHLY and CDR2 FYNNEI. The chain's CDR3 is CASSRLDSLHF. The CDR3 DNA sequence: TGTGCCAGCAGCCGGCTAGACTCCCTCCACTTT.

CDR3 DNA: TGCGCCAGCAGCTTGGCGGGTACTAACTATGGCTACACCTTC. It specifies CASSLAGTNYGYTF. V is TRBV5-1 and J is TRBJ1-2; D is undetermined. The length of the CDR3 is 14 residues. Germline V gives CDR1 SGHRS, CDR2 YFSETQ. Trimming pared 0 bases from V and 0 bases from J, leaving 6 bases between. Full variable domain (outside the CDR3, taken from reference TRBV5-1 and TRBJ1-2): KAGVTQTPRYLIKTRGQQVTLSCSPISGHRSVSWYQQTPGQGLQFLFEYFSETQRNKGNFPGRFSGRQFSNSRSEMNVSTLELGDSALYLCASSLAGTNYGYTFGSGTRLTVV.

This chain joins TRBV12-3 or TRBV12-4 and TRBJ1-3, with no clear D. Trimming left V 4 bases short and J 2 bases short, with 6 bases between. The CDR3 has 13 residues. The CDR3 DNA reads TGTGCCAGCAGTTACGCAGCTGGAAACACCATATATTTT. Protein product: CASSYAAGNTIYF.

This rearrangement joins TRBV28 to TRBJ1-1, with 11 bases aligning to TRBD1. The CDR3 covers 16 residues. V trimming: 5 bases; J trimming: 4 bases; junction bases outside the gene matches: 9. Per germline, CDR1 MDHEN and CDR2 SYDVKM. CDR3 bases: TGTGCCAGCAGTGCGGACAGGGGGCGCACAATCACTGAAGCTTTCTTT. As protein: CASSADRGRTITEAFF. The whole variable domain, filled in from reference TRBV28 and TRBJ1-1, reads DVKVTQSSRYLVKRTGEKVFLECVQDMDHENMFWYRQDPGLGLRLIYFSYDVKMKEKGDIPEGYSVSREKKERFSLILESASTNQTSMYLCASSADRGRTITEAFFGQGTRLTVV.

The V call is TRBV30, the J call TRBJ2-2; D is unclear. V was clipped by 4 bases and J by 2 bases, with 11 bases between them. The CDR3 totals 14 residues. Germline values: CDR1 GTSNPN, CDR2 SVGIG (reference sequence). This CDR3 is CAWKISVNTGELFF. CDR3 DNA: TGTGCCTGGAAGATTTCAGTAAACACCGGGGAGCTGTTTTTT.

The CDR3 DNA is TGCGCCAGCAGTGGGGACAGGATTCAGCCCCAGCATTTT. Translated, it gives CASSGDRIQPQHF. J is TRBJ1-5 and V is TRBV10-2; 8 nucleotides match TRBD1. This CDR3 has 13 residues. The germline CDR1 and CDR2 sequences are WSHSY and SAAADI. The J segment lost 6 bases and the V segment lost 4 bases, leaving 2 bases of the junction unmatched.

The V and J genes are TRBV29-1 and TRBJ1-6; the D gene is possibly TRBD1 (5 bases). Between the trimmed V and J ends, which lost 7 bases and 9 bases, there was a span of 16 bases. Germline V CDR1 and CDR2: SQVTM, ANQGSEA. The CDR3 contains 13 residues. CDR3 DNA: TGCAGCGACCCAGCGCAGGGTACTTCACCCCTCCACTTT. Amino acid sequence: CSDPAQGTSPLHF.

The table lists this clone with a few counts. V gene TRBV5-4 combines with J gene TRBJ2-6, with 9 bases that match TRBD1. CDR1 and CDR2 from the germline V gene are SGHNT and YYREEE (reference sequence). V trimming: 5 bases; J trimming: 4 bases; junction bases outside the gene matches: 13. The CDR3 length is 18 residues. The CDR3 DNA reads TGTGCCAGCAGAACGGACAGGGGTTTGAGTTCGGGGGCCAACGTCCTGACTTTC. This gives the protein CASRTDRGLSSGANVLTF.